This T cell receptor (beta chain) was recorded in a study of blood T cells in healthy people across ages. Study information: Using template switching, researchers captured about one barcoded beta molecule for each two T cells. The study, taken as a whole, reports: Researchers said unsorted PBMCs prevented a conclusive naive versus antigen-experienced comparison.

Combining a sample-barcoded 5' primer with a J-beta primer mix, a second PCR ran for about 7 to 11 cycles. TCRdb reprocessed the 5' RACE reads via MiXCR and lists one record per CDR3 protein. The sample lists 800,000 to 1,000,000 distinct CDR3 sequences; around 49% were seen once. Only a few counts were recorded for this clonotype. Its antigen is as yet unknown. This CDR3 contains 13 residues. J was trimmed by 3 bases and V by 7 bases; bases with no gene match: 5. The germline gives CDR1 SGHKS, CDR2 YYEKEE (reference sequence). The specimen sequenced was blood. The origin of this receptor is a young man in good health. The chain joins TRBV5-5 to TRBJ2-7; 9 positions agree with TRBD1. The CDR3: CASLGQGFYEQYF. The DNA for the CDR3 is TGTGCCAGCCTCGGACAGGGGTTCTACGAGCAGTACTTC.